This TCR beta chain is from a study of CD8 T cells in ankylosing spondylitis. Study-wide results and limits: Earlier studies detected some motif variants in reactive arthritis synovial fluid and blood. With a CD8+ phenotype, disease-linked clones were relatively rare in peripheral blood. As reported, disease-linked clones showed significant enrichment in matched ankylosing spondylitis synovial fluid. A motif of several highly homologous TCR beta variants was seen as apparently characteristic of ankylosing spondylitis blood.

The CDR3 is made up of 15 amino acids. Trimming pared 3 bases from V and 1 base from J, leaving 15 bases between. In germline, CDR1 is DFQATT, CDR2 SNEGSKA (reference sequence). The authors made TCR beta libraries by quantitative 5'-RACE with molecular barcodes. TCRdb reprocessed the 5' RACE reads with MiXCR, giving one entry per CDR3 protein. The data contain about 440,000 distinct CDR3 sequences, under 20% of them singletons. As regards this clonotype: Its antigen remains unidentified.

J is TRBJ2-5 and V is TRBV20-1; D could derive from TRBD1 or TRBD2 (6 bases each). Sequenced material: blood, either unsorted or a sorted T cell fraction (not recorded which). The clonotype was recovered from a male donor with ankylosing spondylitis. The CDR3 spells CSASRRGHPQETQYF. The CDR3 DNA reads TGCAGTGCTAGCCGTCGGGGGCATCCCCAAGAGACCCAGTACTTC.